Each of the 26 T cell receptor beta chains below was sequenced from the same sample in a study of shared clonotypes between healthy human individuals (TCRdb year 2020). Library creation used the immunoSEQ multiplex PCR assay. As stored in TCRdb, this immuneACCESS dataset retains in-frame rearrangements with V and J assigned. A fraction of the clones does not appear; measured against another copy, unresolved V genes explain less than half of the discrepancy, and the remainder lacks a known reason. This sample holds about 1 million clones; about 75% were observed only once. In total, the top ten clones hold 1.4% of the sample. The sample taken for sequencing was memory CD4+ T cells sorted from blood. What the cell subset or site label conveys for this sample: CD45RA-negative fraction. These receptors came from a man in his late teens or twenties in good health.

The chain links TRBV5-8 to TRBJ2-2; TRBD2 matches at 8 bases. Looked up from germline, CDR1 is SGHTS and CDR2 is YDEGEE. V trimming: 3 bases; J trimming: 7 bases; junction bases outside the gene matches: 5. The CDR3 runs to 14 residues. CDR3 amino acids: CASSSGLVGGELFF. The CDR3 DNA reads TGTGCCAGCAGCTCGGGACTAGTAGGCGGGGAGCTGTTTTTT.

The chain recombines TRBV5-6 with TRBJ2-5; D uncertain. Trimming left V 5 bases short and J 7 bases short, with 15 bases between. Germline-derived CDR1 and CDR2 are SGHDT and YYEEEE. There are 13 residues in the CDR3. In DNA, the CDR3 is TGTGCCAGCAGTGGGAACTACTTCGGGACCCAGTACTTC. It is translated as CASSGNYFGTQYF.

The chain's CDR3 is CASSPPEGGGGAQHF. CDR3 bases: TGTGCCAGCTCACCACCCGAAGGGGGGGGTGGAGCCCAGCATTTT. The chain has TRBV18 and TRBJ1-5, with D perhaps matching TRBD1 (6 bases). Trimming cost V 0 bases and J 11 bases, with 17 bases left between them. CDR3 size: 15 residues. CDR1 is KGHSH and CDR2 is LQKENI in the germline V gene. Full variable domain (rest looked up from reference TRBV18 and TRBJ1-5): NAGVMQNPRHLVRRRGQEARLRCSPMKGHSHVYWYRQLPEEGLKFMVYLQKENIIDESGMPKERFSAEFPKEGPSILRIQQVVRGDSAAYFCASSPPEGGGGAQHFGDGTRLSIL.

This clone appeared a single time. This chain connects TRBV5-4 to TRBJ2-5, with D hard to call. The J call may not be correct, given that the DNA end is closer to TRBJ2-7. Germline values: CDR1 SGHNT, CDR2 YYREEE (reference sequence). This CDR3 comprises 15 residues. The CDR3 spells CASSLRHQSSYEQYF. The CDR3 DNA reads TGTGCCAGCAGCTTGCGACACCAGAGCTCCTACGAGCAGTACTTC.

This rearrangement joins TRBV6-6 to TRBJ2-7; D remains unclear. Trimming took 2 bases from V and 12 from J, leaving 14 bases between them. The CDR3 is made up of 12 amino acids. From germline, CDR1 is MNHNY and CDR2 SVGAGI (reference sequence). The CDR3 region is CASSYLNNEWYF. DNA for the CDR3: TGTGCCAGCAGTTACCTAAATAACGAGTGGTACTTC.

The V gene is TRBV30, the J gene TRBJ1-2; TRBD1 matches 9 bases. V shed 5 bases and J 8 bases; nucleotides not matched to a gene: 12. Germline assignment: CDR1 GTSNPN and CDR2 SVGIG (reference sequence). The CDR3 runs 14 residues. The CDR3 is CAWQLTGTGWGYTF. CDR3 sequence (DNA): TGTGCCTGGCAATTGACCGGGACAGGGTGGGGCTACACCTTC.

This clone was detected only once. The chain has TRBV7-9 and TRBJ2-3, with 8 bases lining up with TRBD2. Unmatched junction bases numbered 7, after V lost 10 bases and J lost 1 base. CDR1 and CDR2 (germline): SEHNR, FQNEAQ (reference sequence). The CDR3 length is 14 residues. The CDR3 loop reads CATERGPGTDTQYF. CDR3 nucleotide sequence: TGTGCCACTGAGCGGGGGCCTGGCACAGATACGCAGTATTTT.

This sequence joins TRBV2 and TRBJ2-2, with unresolved D. The length of the CDR3 is 12 residues. V was clipped by 8 bases and J by 7 bases, with 11 bases between them. CDR1 is SNHLY and CDR2 is FYNNEI in the germline V gene. CDR3 protein: CASRWDSGELFF. CDR3 nucleotides: TGTGCCAGCCGCTGGGATAGCGGGGAGCTGTTTTTT.

On this clone itself: This sample includes further DNA sequences coding for the same CDR3. The chain is built from TRBV27 and TRBJ1-5; a weak D match, TRBD1 (6 bases). The CDR3 spans 15 residues. Trimming shortened V by 2 bases and J by 1 base, and 9 bases separated the two germline ends. Germline V gene data show CDR1 as MNHEY and CDR2 as SMNVEV (reference sequence). The chain's CDR3 is CASSLGGPSNQPQHF. The CDR3 DNA follows: TGTGCCAGCAGTTTAGGGGGGCCGAGCAATCAGCCCCAGCATTTT.

In this sample, this clone turned up a few times. V gene TRBV30 combines with J gene TRBJ1-2, with TRBD1 identical over 7 bases. There are 18 residues in the CDR3. The ends lost 4 bases at V and 5 bases at J; junction bases unmatched: 22. CDR1 is GTSNPN and CDR2 is SVGIG in the germline V gene (reference sequence). The CDR3, as DNA: TGTGCCTGGACCGCCGAGACAGGGCGGCCCGATTATGGGTATGGCTACACCTTC. Translation: CAWTAETGRPDYGYGYTF.

The gene calls are TRBV5-4 and TRBJ2-5; 15 nucleotides align to TRBD2. CDR1 and CDR2 from the germline V gene are SGHNT and YYREEE (reference sequence). The CDR3 is 17 amino acids. V gave up 4 bases and J gave up 1 base; unmatched junction bases: 5. The CDR3 loop reads CASSPGTSGGRQETQYF. The CDR3 DNA reads as TGTGCCAGCAGCCCGGGGACTAGCGGGGGGCGCCAAGAGACCCAGTACTTC. Complete variable domain (other parts from reference TRBV5-4 and TRBJ2-5): ETGVTQSPTHLIKTRGQQVTLRCSSQSGHNTVSWYQQALGQGPQFIFQYYREEENGRGNFPPRFSGLQFPNYSSELNVNALELDDSALYLCASSPGTSGGRQETQYFGPGTRLLVL.

This clone was counted at least ten times. The sample carries other DNA sequences with the same CDR3. The V call is TRBV5-6, the J call TRBJ1-4; 7 bases agree with TRBD1. The junction had 6 bases not matched to a gene; V was cut back by 2 bases and J by 8 bases. The CDR3 runs 14 residues. Germline V gene lookup returns CDR1 SGHDT and CDR2 YYEEEE. The CDR3 DNA is TGTGCCAGCAGCTTAGGGGGCCGCTACGAAAAACTGTTTTTT. It specifies CASSLGGRYEKLFF. Combining the CDR3 with reference TRBV5-6 and TRBJ1-4 gives the whole variable domain DAGVTQSPTHLIKTRGQQVTLRCSPKSGHDTVSWYQQALGQGPQFIFQYYEEEERQRGNFPDRFSGHQFPNYSSELNVNALLLGDSALYLCASSLGGRYEKLFFGSGTQLSVL.

This chain joins TRBV2 and TRBJ2-1; D is perhaps TRBD1 (6 bases). Germline V CDR1 and CDR2: SNHLY, FYNNEI. The V end lost 2 bases, the J end lost 9 bases, and 14 bases lay between the germline ends. CDR3 size: 14 residues. Here the CDR3 reads CASSEYRVVGEQFF. CDR3 nucleotide sequence: TGTGCCAGCAGTGAATACAGGGTAGTGGGTGAGCAGTTCTTC.

This clone was recorded a few times. The genes are TRBV12-2 and TRBJ2-1; TRBD2 is the table's D call, not checked against the DNA. TRBV12-2 constitutes a pseudogene. This CDR3 comprises 15 residues. The chain's CDR3 is CASRFTGGNPNEQFF. CDR3 DNA sequence: TGTGCAAGTCGCTTCACCGGGGGGAATCCCAATGAGCAGTTCTTC.

This clone was seen many times. The rearrangement uses TRBV4-3 and TRBJ2-2; 9 bases align to TRBD2. The V gene end was trimmed by 1 base and the J gene end by 7 bases; junction bases not matched to a gene: 10. Looked up from germline, CDR1 is LGHNA and CDR2 is YSLEER. The CDR3 has 17 amino acids. This CDR3 is CASSQVLLAGRSGELFF. The CDR3 nucleotides are TGCGCCAGCAGCCAAGTTCTGCTAGCGGGACGGAGCGGGGAGCTGTTTTTT.

This chain uses TRBV28 with TRBJ1-2; D is undetermined. Trimming pared 3 bases from V and 5 bases from J, leaving 7 bases between. The CDR3 runs to 12 residues. Germline lookup yields CDR1 MDHEN and CDR2 SYDVKM. This chain's CDR3 is CASSFRIYGYTF. The CDR3 region has the DNA TGTGCCAGCAGTTTTAGGATATATGGCTACACCTTC.

The chain has TRBV10-3 and TRBJ2-7, with TRBD1 as a possible D gene (6 bases). The CDR3 is made up of 14 amino acids. The V end was cut by 6 bases, the J end by 3 bases, with 15 bases between. Germline V CDR1 and CDR2: ENHRY, SYGVKD. In DNA form, the CDR3 reads TGTGCCATCAGGGGGGACATAAGGGGCTACGAGCAGTACTTC. It yields the protein CAIRGDIRGYEQYF.

The V gene is TRBV29-1, the J gene TRBJ2-5; D is ambiguous. This CDR3 contains 12 residues. Trimming shortened V by 7 bases and J by 1 base, and 10 bases separated the two germline ends. Germline V gene data show CDR1 as SQVTM and CDR2 as ANQGSEA. The chain's CDR3 is CSAWVLQETQYF. The CDR3 DNA reads as TGCAGCGCGTGGGTACTCCAAGAGACCCAGTACTTC.

The chain uses TRBV20-1 and TRBJ2-7; a possible D gene is TRBD1 (5 bases). CDR3 length: 11 amino acids. The germline V and J ends were trimmed by 8 bases and 3 bases, with 11 bases remaining between them. Germline assignment: CDR1 DFQATT and CDR2 SNEGSKA (reference sequence). The CDR3 DNA sequence: TGCAGTACACAGGAAGACTACGAGCAGTACTTC. Protein sequence: CSTQEDYEQYF.

The rearrangement links TRBV28 to TRBJ1-1, with D unresolved. Trimming stripped 3 bases from V and 3 bases from J, with 11 bases between. The CDR3 extends over 14 amino acids. CDR1 is MDHEN, CDR2 SYDVKM, per germline. The CDR3 DNA reads TGTGCCAGCAGTTTGGTCGGGCCCGACACTGAAGCTTTCTTT. The encoded protein is CASSLVGPDTEAFF.

CDR3 loop: CASSYGPDSTYEQYF. The CDR3 DNA reads TGTGCCAGCAGTTACGGGCCAGACTCGACCTACGAGCAGTACTTC. The V call is TRBV6-5, the J call TRBJ2-7; D gene unclear. This CDR3 contains 15 residues. Trimming shortened V by 2 bases and J by 2 bases, and 13 bases separated the two germline ends. The germline gives CDR1 MNHEY, CDR2 SVGAGI.

On this clone itself: Being one base from a much bigger clone, this may be a read error. V and J are TRBV28 and TRBJ2-3; 10 bases fit TRBD1. The CDR3 spans 14 residues. Looked up from germline, CDR1 is MDHEN and CDR2 is SYDVKM. Trimming removed 8 bases from V and 3 bases from J; junction bases left unmatched: 5. CDR3 DNA: TGTGCCAGCGGCCGGGACAGGGGAACAGATACGCAGTATTTT. Amino acids: CASGRDRGTDTQYF. Based on the CDR3 plus reference TRBV28 and TRBJ2-3, the full variable domain is DVKVTQSSRYLVKRTGEKVFLECVQDMDHENMFWYRQDPGLGLRLIYFSYDVKMKEKGDIPEGYSVSREKKERFSLILESASTNQTSMYLCASGRDRGTDTQYFGPGTRLTVL.

V usage is TRBV5-1 and J usage is TRBJ2-5; D gene ambiguous. This CDR3 is 16 amino acids long. Germline lookup yields CDR1 SGHRS and CDR2 YFSETQ. V lost 0 bases to trimming and J lost 3 bases, with 15 bases between them. The DNA of the CDR3 is TGCGCCAGCAGCTTGGACGGAGTGGGTGGAGAAGAGACCCAGTACTTC. Protein sequence: CASSLDGVGGEETQYF.

The chain has TRBV30 and TRBJ1-2; 9 positions agree with TRBD1. Germline lookup yields CDR1 GTSNPN and CDR2 SVGIG (reference sequence). The V segment lost 2 bases and the J segment 2 bases; nucleotides outside the gene matches: 12. There are 17 residues in the CDR3. The CDR3 here is CAWSPLGQGSINYGYTF. The CDR3 DNA reads as TGTGCCTGGAGTCCCCTGGGACAGGGCTCTATCAACTATGGCTACACCTTC.

The chain links TRBV4-3 to TRBJ2-3, with D possibly being TRBD2 (6 bases). The CDR3 extends over 15 amino acids. The V gene's germline CDR1 is LGHNA and CDR2 YSLEER. V was pared by 4 bases and J by 2 bases, with 13 bases between. Here the CDR3 reads CASSLSGSHTDTQYF. In DNA, the CDR3 is TGCGCCAGCAGCCTGAGCGGGTCCCACACAGATACGCAGTATTTT.

This clone was observed a single time. The same CDR3 arises from other DNA sequences in this sample as well. DNA of the CDR3: TGTGCCAGCAGCTTAGGGAGTCGAGAGACCCAGTACTTC. This codes for CASSLGSRETQYF. V and J are TRBV7-2 and TRBJ2-5, with unresolved D. CDR1 and CDR2 (germline): SGHTA, FQGNSA. V lost 1 base, J lost 4 bases, and 7 bases lay in between. This CDR3 has 13 residues.